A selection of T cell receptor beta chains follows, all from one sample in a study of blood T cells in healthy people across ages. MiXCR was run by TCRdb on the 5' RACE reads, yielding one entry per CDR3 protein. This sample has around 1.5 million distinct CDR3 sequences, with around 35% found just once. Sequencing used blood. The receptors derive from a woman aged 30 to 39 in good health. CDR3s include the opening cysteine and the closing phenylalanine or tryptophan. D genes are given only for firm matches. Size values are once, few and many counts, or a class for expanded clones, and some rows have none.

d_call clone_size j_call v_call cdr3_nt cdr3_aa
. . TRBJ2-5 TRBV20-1 TGCAGGGCTAGAGACAGCGAAGAGACCCAGTACTTC CRARDSEETQYF
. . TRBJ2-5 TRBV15 TGTGCCACCAGCAGAGATAAGAAATACCAAGAGACCCAGTACTTC CATSRDKKYQETQYF
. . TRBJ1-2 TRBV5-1 TGCGCCAGCAGCTTGGGGCAGTCTAGCTATGGCTACACCTTC CASSLGQSSYGYTF
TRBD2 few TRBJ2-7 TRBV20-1 TGCAGTGGGACAAGCGGGAGGAGCGAGCAGTACTTC CSGTSGRSEQYF
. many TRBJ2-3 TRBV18 TGTGCCAGTTCACCAAACGGGGTCACAGATACGCAGTATTTT CASSPNGVTDTQYF
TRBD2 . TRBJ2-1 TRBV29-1 TGCAGCGTTCTAAATCTTCCTCTAGCGGGAGGAGGGAATGAGCAGTTCTTC CSVLNLPLAGGGNEQFF
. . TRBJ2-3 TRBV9 TGTGCCAGCAGTGTTGACAGGGAGGGGGGTAGGCAGTATTTT CASSVDREGGRQYF
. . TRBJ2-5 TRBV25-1 TGTGCCGCTATGGGGAGGGAGACCCAGTACTTC CAAMGRETQYF
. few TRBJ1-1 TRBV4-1 TGCGCCAGCAGCCAAGAGGACTGGGGTAGGGTCGCTTTCTTT CASSQEDWGRVAFF
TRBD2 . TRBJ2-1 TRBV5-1 TGCGCCAGCAGCCCCCGGACTAGCGGGGGCCGTGATAGCTCCTACAATGAGCAGTTCTTC CASSPRTSGGRDSSYNEQFF
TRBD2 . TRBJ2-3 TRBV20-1 TGCAGTGCTAGAGGCGGGCTAGCGGGAGGGGCAGATACGCAGTATTTT CSARGGLAGGADTQYF
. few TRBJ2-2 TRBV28 TGTGCCAGCATTTTAGCAAACACCGGGGAGCTGTTTTTT CASILANTGELFF
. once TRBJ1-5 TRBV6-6 TGTGCCAGCAGCAAATATAGCAATCAGCCCCAGCATTTT CASSKYSNQPQHF
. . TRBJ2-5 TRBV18 TGTGCCAGCTCACCCAGGGTTTCCGAGACCCAGTACTTC CASSPRVSETQYF